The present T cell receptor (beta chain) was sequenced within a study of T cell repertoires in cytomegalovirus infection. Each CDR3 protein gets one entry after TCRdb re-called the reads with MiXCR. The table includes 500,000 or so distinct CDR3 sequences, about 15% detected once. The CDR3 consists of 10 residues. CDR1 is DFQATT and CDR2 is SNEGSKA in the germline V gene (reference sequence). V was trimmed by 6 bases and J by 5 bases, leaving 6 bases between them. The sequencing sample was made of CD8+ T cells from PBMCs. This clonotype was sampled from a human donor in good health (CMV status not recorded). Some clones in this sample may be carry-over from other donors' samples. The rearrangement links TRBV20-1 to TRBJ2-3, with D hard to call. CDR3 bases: TGCAGTGCAGAGAAAGATACGCAGTATTTT. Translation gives CSAEKDTQYF.